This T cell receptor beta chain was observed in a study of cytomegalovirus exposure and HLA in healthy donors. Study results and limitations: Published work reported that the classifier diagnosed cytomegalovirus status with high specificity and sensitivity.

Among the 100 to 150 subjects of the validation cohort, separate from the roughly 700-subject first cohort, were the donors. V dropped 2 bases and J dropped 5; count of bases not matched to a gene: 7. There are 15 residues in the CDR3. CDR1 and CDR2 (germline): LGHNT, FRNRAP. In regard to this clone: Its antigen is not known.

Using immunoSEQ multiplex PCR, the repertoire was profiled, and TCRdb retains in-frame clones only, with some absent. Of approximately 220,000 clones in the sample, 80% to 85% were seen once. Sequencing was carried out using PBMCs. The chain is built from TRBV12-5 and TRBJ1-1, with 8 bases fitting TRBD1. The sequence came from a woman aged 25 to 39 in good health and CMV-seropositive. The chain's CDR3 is CASGLLGQGATEAFF. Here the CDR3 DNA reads TGTGCTAGTGGTTTGTTGGGCCAGGGGGCGACTGAAGCTTTCTTT. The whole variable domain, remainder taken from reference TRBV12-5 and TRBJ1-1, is DARVTQTPRHKVTEMGQEVTMRCQPILGHNTVFWYRQTMMQGLELLAYFRNRAPLDDSGMPKDRFSAEMPDATLATLKIQPSEPRDSAVYFCASGLLGQGATEAFFGQGTRLTVV.